This paragraph covers one T cell receptor beta chain sequence. The antigen it binds to is not known. Base qualities were left out, and no much larger clone turns up one base away. For sequencing of the TCRbeta CDR3 region, genomic DNA was extracted from the sorted cells. The immunoSEQ Assay was used to sequence the TCRbeta CDR3 regions. TCRdb took over this immuneACCESS table, retaining in-frame rearrangements with V and J assigned. Such tables are incomplete; in checked studies, under half of the missing clones stem from an unresolved V gene, and the remainder is unexplained. The sample data list about 110,000 clones, and approximately 90% of these were observed just once. The top ten constitute approximately 0.49% of the sample. The data stem from a study of OX40 agonist ivuxolimab in advanced cancers. Turning to the overall study: Ivuxolimab was an agonistic, fully human IgG2 monoclonal antibody directed against OX40 (CD134), a costimulatory receptor. A male proportion of roughly 80% and a mean age of approximately 55 years, ranging from about 23 to 90, were recorded for the dose-escalation cohort. The point of sequencing TCRbeta in the periphery was to test whether ivuxolimab changed TCR sequence diversity and drove clonal T-cell expansion. Intravenous ivuxolimab was administered to patients every 2 weeks at six dose levels: 0.01, 0.1, 0.3, 1.5, 3 and 10 mg/kg. The paper describes the monotherapy dose-escalation part (N = 52 patients) of the phase I trial of ivuxolimab. Partial responses occurred in three dose-escalation patients, of whom one had hepatocellular carcinoma and two had cutaneous melanoma. Prior anti-PD-1, anti-PD-L1 or anti-CTLA-4 therapy was permitted, and 40% to 50% of dose-escalation patients had received checkpoint inhibitors. Of the 52 patients in dose escalation, 19 had hepatocellular carcinoma, about 15 had melanoma, 9 had renal cell carcinoma and 9 had head and neck cancer. Overall study results and their limits: After ivuxolimab, more expanded clones were found on average in CD8+ T cells than in CD4+ T cells. In the 0.1-3.0 mg/kg groups, partial responders were among the patients with the lowest normalized peripheral clonal expansion, particularly in CD8+ T cells. Low levels of normalized T-cell clonal expansion were also shown by some nonresponding patients. At doses of 0.1 to 3.0 mg/kg, clonal expansion of both CD4+ and CD8+ T cells in blood was seen between baseline and week 6. The antigen specificity of the clonally expanded peripheral T cells was not determined.

The trial excluded patients who had a history of autoimmune disease or were on systemic immunosuppression. Peripheral blood for TCR sequencing was collected from all dose cohorts at baseline, on cycle 4 day 1, and on cycle 7 day 1. The samples were drawn from a first-in-human, open-label, multicenter phase I dose-escalation trial of ivuxolimab. Adults with locally advanced or metastatic melanoma, renal cell, hepatocellular, or head and neck squamous cell carcinoma were enrolled in the trial. Before TCR sequencing, CD4+ T cells and CD8+ T cells were sorted from peripheral blood as separate populations. The junction shows trimming of 3 bases on V and 0 bases on J, plus 12 bases between the germline ends. From the cysteine through the phenylalanine, the CDR3 covers 15 amino acids. The DNA shown is the 45-base CDR3, in frame from base 1. From the germline V gene (reference sequence), CDR1 is LNHDA and CDR2 is SQIVND.

Recombination linked TRBV19 to TRBJ2-7, and possibly TRBD1, on 6 matching bases. The origin of this receptor is an adult with an advanced solid tumor such as melanoma, head and neck, liver or kidney cancer. Sequencing was performed on CD4+ or CD8+ T cells sorted from blood, taken in a trial of the OX40 agonist ivuxolimab. CDR3 reads: CASSIQGPSSYEQYF. The nucleotides read TGTGCCAGTAGTATCCAGGGGCCTAGCTCCTACGAGCAGTACTTC. Full variable domain (CDR3 extended with the reference TRBV19 and TRBJ2-7 proteins): DGGITQSPKYLFRKEGQNVTLSCEQNLNHDAMYWYRQDPGQGLRLIYYSQIVNDFQKGDIAEGYSVSREKKESFPLTVTSAQKNPTAFYLCASSIQGPSSYEQYFGPGTRLTVT.